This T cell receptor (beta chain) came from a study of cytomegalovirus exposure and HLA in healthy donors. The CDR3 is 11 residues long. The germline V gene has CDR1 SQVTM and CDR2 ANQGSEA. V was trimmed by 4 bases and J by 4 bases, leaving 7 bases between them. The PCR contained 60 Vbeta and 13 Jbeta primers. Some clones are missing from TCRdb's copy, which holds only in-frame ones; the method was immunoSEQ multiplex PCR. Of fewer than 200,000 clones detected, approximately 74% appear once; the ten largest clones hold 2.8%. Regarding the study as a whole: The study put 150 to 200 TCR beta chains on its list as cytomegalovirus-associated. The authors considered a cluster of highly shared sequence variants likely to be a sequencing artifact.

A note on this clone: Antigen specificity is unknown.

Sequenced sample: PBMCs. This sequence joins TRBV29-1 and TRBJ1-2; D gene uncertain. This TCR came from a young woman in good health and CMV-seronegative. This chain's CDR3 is CSVALIYGYTF. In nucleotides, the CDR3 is TGCAGCGTTGCCCTAATCTATGGCTACACCTTC. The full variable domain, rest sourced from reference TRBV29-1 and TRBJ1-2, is SAVISQKPSRDICQRGTSLTIQCQVDSQVTMMFWYRQQPGQSLTLIATANQGSEATYESGFVIDKFPISRPNLTFSTLTVSNMSPEDSSIYLCSVALIYGYTFGSGTRLTVV.